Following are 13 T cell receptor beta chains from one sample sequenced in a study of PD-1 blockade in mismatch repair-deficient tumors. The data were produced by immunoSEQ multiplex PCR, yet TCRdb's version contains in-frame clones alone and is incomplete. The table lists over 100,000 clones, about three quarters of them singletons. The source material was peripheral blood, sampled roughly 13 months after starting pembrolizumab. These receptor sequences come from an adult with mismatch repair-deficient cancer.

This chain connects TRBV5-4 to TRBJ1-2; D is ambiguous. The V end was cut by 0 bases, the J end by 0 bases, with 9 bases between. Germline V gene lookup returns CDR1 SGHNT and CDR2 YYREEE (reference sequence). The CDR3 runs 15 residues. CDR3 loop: CASSLVGIANYGYTF. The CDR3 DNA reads TGTGCCAGCAGCTTGGTGGGCATTGCTAACTATGGCTACACCTTC.

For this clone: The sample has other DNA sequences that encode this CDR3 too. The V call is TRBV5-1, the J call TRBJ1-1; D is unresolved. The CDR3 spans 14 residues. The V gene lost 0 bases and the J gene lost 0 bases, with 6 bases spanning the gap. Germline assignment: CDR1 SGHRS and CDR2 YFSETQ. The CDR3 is CASSLGVMNTEAFF. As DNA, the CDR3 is TGCGCCAGCAGCTTGGGGGTAATGAACACTGAAGCTTTCTTT. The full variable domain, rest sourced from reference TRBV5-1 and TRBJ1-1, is KAGVTQTPRYLIKTRGQQVTLSCSPISGHRSVSWYQQTPGQGLQFLFEYFSETQRNKGNFPGRFSGRQFSNSRSEMNVSTLELGDSALYLCASSLGVMNTEAFFGQGTRLTVV.

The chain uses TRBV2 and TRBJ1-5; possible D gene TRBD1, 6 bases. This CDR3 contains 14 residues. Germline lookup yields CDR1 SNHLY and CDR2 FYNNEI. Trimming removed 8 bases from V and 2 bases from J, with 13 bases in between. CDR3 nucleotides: TGTGCCAGCTTGGCAGGGGTAGGCAATCAGCCCCAGCATTTT. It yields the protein CASLAGVGNQPQHF.

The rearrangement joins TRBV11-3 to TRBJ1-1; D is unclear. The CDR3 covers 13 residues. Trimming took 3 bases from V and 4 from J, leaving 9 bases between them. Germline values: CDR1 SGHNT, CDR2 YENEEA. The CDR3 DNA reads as TGTGCCAGCAGCTTTCAAGCCAGCACTGAAGCTTTCTTT. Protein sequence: CASSFQASTEAFF.

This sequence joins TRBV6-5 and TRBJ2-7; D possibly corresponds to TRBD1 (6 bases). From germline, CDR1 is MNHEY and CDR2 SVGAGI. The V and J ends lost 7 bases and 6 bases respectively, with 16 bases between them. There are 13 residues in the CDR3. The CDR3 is CASKWYRASEQYF. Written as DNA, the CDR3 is TGTGCCAGCAAGTGGTACAGGGCTAGCGAGCAGTACTTC.

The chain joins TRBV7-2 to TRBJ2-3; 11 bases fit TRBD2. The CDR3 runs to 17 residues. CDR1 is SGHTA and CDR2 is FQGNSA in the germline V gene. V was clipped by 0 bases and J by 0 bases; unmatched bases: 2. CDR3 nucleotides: TGTGCCAGCAGCTTAGCGGGGACTAGCGGTAGCACAGATACGCAGTATTTT. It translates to CASSLAGTSGSTDTQYF.

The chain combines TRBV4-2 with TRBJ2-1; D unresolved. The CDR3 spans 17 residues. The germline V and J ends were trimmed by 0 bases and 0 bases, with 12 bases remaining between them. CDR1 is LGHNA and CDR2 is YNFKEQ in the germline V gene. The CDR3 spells CASSQDSTGSSYNEQFF. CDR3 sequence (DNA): TGTGCCAGCAGCCAAGATTCTACGGGCAGCTCCTACAATGAGCAGTTCTTC.

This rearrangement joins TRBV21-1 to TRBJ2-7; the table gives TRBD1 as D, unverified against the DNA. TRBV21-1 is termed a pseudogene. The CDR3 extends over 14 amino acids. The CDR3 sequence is CASSKGQERYEQYF. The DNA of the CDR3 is TGTGCCAGCAGCAAGGGGCAGGAAAGATACGAGCAGTACTTC.

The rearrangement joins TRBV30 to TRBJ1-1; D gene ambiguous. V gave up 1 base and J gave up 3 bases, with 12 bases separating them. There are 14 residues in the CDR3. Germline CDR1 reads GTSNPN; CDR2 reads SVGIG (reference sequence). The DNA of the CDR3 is TGTGCCTGGAGTGAACGGCCACAAGACACTGAAGCTTTCTTT. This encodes CAWSERPQDTEAFF.

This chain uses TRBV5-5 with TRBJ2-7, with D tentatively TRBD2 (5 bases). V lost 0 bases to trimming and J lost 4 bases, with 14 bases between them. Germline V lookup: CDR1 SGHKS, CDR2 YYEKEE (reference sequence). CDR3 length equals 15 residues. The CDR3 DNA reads TGTGCCAGCAGCTTGGATCCCCGGGGTCGATACGAGCAGTACTTC. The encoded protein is CASSLDPRGRYEQYF.

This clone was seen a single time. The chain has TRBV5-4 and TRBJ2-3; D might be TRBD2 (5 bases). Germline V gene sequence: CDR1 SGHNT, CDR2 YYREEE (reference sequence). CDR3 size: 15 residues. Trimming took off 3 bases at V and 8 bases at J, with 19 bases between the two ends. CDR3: CASSSQFPQRGTQYF. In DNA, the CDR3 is TGTGCCAGCAGCTCCCAATTCCCCCAACGGGGTACGCAGTATTTT. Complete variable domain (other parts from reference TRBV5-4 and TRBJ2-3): ETGVTQSPTHLIKTRGQQVTLRCSSQSGHNTVSWYQQALGQGPQFIFQYYREEENGRGNFPPRFSGLQFPNYSSELNVNALELDDSALYLCASSSQFPQRGTQYFGPGTRLTVL.

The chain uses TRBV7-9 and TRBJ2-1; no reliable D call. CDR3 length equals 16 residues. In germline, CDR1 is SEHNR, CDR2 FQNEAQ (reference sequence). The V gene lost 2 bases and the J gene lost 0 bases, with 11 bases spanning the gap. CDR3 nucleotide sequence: TGTGCCAGCAGCTTATCTGCGGCCAGCTCCTACAATGAGCAGTTCTTC. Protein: CASSLSAASSYNEQFF.

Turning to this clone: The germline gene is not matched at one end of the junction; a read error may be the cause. This chain's CDR3 is CASSQDEESPNYGYTF. In DNA, the CDR3 is TGCGCCAGCAGCCAAGATGAAGAATCTCCTAACTATGGCTACACCTTC. The chain uses TRBV7-2 and TRBJ1-2, with D uncertain. CDR1 SGHTA and CDR2 FQGNSA come from the germline V gene. This CDR3 comprises 16 residues.